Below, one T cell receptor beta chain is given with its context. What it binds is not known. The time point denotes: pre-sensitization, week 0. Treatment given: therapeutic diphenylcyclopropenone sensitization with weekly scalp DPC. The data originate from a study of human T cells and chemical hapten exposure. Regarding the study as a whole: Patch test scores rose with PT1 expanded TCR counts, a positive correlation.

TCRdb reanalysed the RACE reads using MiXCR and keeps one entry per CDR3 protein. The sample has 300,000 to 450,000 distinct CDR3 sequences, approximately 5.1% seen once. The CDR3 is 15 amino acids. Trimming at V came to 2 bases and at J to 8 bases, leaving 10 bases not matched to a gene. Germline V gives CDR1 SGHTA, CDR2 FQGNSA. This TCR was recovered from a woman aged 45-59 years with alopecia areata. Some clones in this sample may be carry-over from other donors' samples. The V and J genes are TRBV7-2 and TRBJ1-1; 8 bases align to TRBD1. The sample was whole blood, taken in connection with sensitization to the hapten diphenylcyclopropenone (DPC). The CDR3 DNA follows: TGTGCCAGCAGCTTATCTCCGACAGGGGTCGAAGAAGCTTTCTTT. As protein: CASSLSPTGVEEAFF.